This TCR beta chain was sequenced during a study of T cells in localized non-small cell lung cancer. Produced via immunoSEQ multiplex PCR; TCRdb's table is partial and in-frame only. The data show 100,000 to 150,000 clones, 89% seen once. A remark on this clone: Its antigen remains unknown.

General study findings and limits: For the top 100 tumor clones, a median approximately 50 also appeared in adjacent lung. Among the tissues sampled, uninvolved adjacent lung had the highest T cell clonality, above tumor. Since sequencing was restricted to only one region of the tumor, intratumor heterogeneity remains a possibility.

The clonotype was recovered from a female donor older than 55 with stage I lung adenocarcinoma. The input for sequencing was peripheral blood, taken before any cancer treatment.

The CDR3 nucleotides are TGTGCCAGTAGTATAAGGTTCTTCTCTAATGAAAAACTGTTTTTT. This encodes CASSIRFFSNEKLFF. This sequence joins TRBV19 and TRBJ1-4; D unclear. There are 15 residues in the CDR3. V lost 2 bases to trimming and J lost 3 bases, with 10 bases between them. Per the germline V gene, CDR1 is LNHDA and CDR2 is SQIVND (reference sequence). Supplemented by reference TRBV19 and TRBJ1-4, the full variable domain reads DGGITQSPKYLFRKEGQNVTLSCEQNLNHDAMYWYRQDPGQGLRLIYYSQIVNDFQKGDIAEGYSVSREKKESFPLTVTSAQKNPTAFYLCASSIRFFSNEKLFFGSGTQLSVL.